This entry lists 26 T cell receptor beta chains sequenced from one sample in a study of blood T cells in healthy people across ages. Sample-barcoded 5' priming and a J-beta primer mix drove a second PCR of about 7 to 12 cycles. Each CDR3 protein is one row after TCRdb ran MiXCR on the 5' RACE reads. The sample lists approximately 2,000,000 distinct CDR3 sequences; approximately 40% were seen once. The sequenced sample consisted of blood. All receptors come from a human donor in good health.

This clonotype was detected a few times. The chain carries TRBV2 and TRBJ1-4; D might be TRBD1 (6 bases). Trimming left V 6 bases short and J 6 bases short, with 8 bases between. The CDR3 sequence is 12 residues long. Germline CDR1 is SNHLY and CDR2 is FYNNEI. CDR3 in amino acids: CASRRTDEKLFF. As DNA, the CDR3 is TGTGCCAGCAGACGGACAGATGAAAAACTGTTTTTT.

With respect to this clonotype: Sequence at one end of the junction differs from germline and may be a read error. The V call is TRBV4-3, the J call TRBJ1-2, with TRBD1 matching 11 bases. The CDR3 consists of 15 residues. Germline V CDR1 and CDR2: LGHNA, YSLEER. CDR3 amino acids: CASSPGQGVASGYTF. The CDR3, as DNA: TGCGCCAGTAGCCCGGGACAGGGGGTGGCTAGTGGCTACACCTTC.

The chain links TRBV20-1 to TRBJ2-1; D gene unclear. Looked up from germline, CDR1 is DFQATT and CDR2 is SNEGSKA (reference sequence). Trimming left V 6 bases short and J 8 bases short, with 20 bases between. The CDR3 has 14 residues. CDR3 residues: CSALYVSLWDEQFF. For the CDR3, the DNA is TGCAGTGCCCTATATGTCAGTCTCTGGGATGAGCAGTTCTTC.

Concerning this clonotype itself: It is likely a read error, because the conserved phenylalanine at the end of the CDR3 is missing. This chain links TRBV15 with TRBJ2-1; the D is unclear. The CDR3 contains 16 residues. CDR1 is LNHNV and CDR2 is YYDKDF in the germline V gene (reference sequence). V lost 0 bases and J 3 bases, leaving 12 bases between the germline ends. This chain's CDR3 is CATSRDLYRSYNEQFV. The CDR3 DNA follows: TGTGCCACCAGCAGAGATCTATACAGAAGCTACAATGAGCAGTTCGTC.

This chain joins TRBV27 and TRBJ2-7; D is unresolved. Germline V gives CDR1 MNHEY, CDR2 SMNVEV (reference sequence). This CDR3 comprises 14 residues. Trimming left V 1 base short and J 2 bases short, with 9 bases between. This chain's CDR3 is CASSLYGSPYEQYF. Here the CDR3 DNA reads TGTGCCAGCAGTTTATACGGCTCCCCCTACGAGCAGTACTTC.

This sequence joins TRBV29-1 and TRBJ1-2; D may be TRBD1 (5 bases). V lost 5 bases, J lost 6 bases, and 16 bases lay in between. There are 13 residues in the CDR3. Per germline, CDR1 SQVTM and CDR2 ANQGSEA. For the CDR3, the DNA is TGCAGCGTTAGAAGGGGAGGGAACAATGGCTACACCTTC. Its translation: CSVRRGGNNGYTF. Combining the CDR3 with reference TRBV29-1 and TRBJ1-2 gives the whole variable domain SAVISQKPSRDICQRGTSLTIQCQVDSQVTMMFWYRQQPGQSLTLIATANQGSEATYESGFVIDKFPISRPNLTFSTLTVSNMSPEDSSIYLCSVRRGGNNGYTFGSGTRLTVV.

The table lists this clonotype with a few counts. J is TRBJ2-5 and V is TRBV29-1; 7 bases agree with TRBD2. The CDR3 is made up of 13 amino acids. Germline CDR1 SQVTM, CDR2 ANQGSEA. J was trimmed by 5 bases and V by 6 bases; bases with no gene match: 9. CDR3 protein: CSVAGLVGETQYF. The CDR3 nucleotides are TGCAGCGTCGCCGGACTAGTTGGTGAGACCCAGTACTTC.

The V call is TRBV20-1, the J call TRBJ2-1; 11 nucleotides line up with TRBD1. V trimming: 5 bases; J trimming: 9 bases; junction bases outside the gene matches: 6. CDR3 length equals 13 residues. The germline V gene has CDR1 DFQATT and CDR2 SNEGSKA (reference sequence). The CDR3 sequence is CSAPRTGGSEQFF. DNA of the CDR3: TGCAGTGCTCCACGGACAGGGGGCAGTGAGCAGTTCTTC.

This clonotype has only a few counts. This chain uses TRBV20-1 with TRBJ1-2, with 7 bases matching TRBD1. The CDR3 runs 16 residues. Germline V gene lookup returns CDR1 DFQATT and CDR2 SNEGSKA (reference sequence). Trimming took 0 bases from V and 13 from J; bases not matched to a gene: 20. CDR3 DNA: TGCAGTGCTAGAGATTGGACAGGCGAAACCCCTCCGGTTGGCACCTTC. Translation gives CSARDWTGETPPVGTF.

V and J are TRBV6-6 and TRBJ1-2, with TRBD1 matching 9 bases. This CDR3 is built from 17 residues. Per the germline V gene, CDR1 is MNHNY and CDR2 is SVGAGI (reference sequence). J lost 4 bases, V lost 2 bases, and 11 bases had no gene match. DNA of the CDR3: TGTGCCAGCAGTTACCTCGGACAGGGGCCCGGAGTCTATGGCTACACCTTC. Translation: CASSYLGQGPGVYGYTF.

About this clonotype: The junction departs from germline at one end; a sequencing error may be responsible. V is TRBV5-1 and J is TRBJ2-2; D perhaps matches TRBD1 (6 bases). The CDR3 sequence is 14 residues long. Germline CDR1 is SGHRS and CDR2 is YFSETQ. In DNA form, the CDR3 reads TGTGCCAGCAGTTCACAGGGAGACACCGGGGAGCTGTTTTTT. This sequence encodes CASSSQGDTGELFF.

This clonotype was recorded many times. The V gene is TRBV20-1, the J gene TRBJ2-7, with unresolved D. CDR3 length equals 11 residues. Germline V CDR1 and CDR2: DFQATT, SNEGSKA (reference sequence). The V end was cut by 5 bases, the J end by 4 bases, with 9 bases between. The CDR3 loop is CSARGPYEQYF. CDR3 in DNA: TGCAGTGCTCGAGGACCTTACGAGCAGTACTTC.

This clonotype was counted only a few times. V and J are TRBV5-1 and TRBJ2-7, with 9 bases that match TRBD1. The V and J ends lost 1 base and 3 bases, in that order; junction bases with no gene match: 8. Germline values: CDR1 SGHRS, CDR2 YFSETQ. CDR3 size: 16 residues. CDR3 amino acids: CASSLRRTGVSYEQYF. Written as DNA, the CDR3 is TGCGCCAGCAGCTTGAGAAGGACAGGGGTGAGCTACGAGCAGTACTTC.

The chain has TRBV20-1 and TRBJ2-4, with 7 bases lining up with TRBD1. The J call may be faulty, since TRBJ2-7 better matches the DNA end. Germline values: CDR1 DFQATT, CDR2 SNEGSKA (reference sequence). The CDR3 has 15 residues. The CDR3: CSARRRTGEIDEQYF. CDR3 coding DNA: TGCAGTGCCAGACGACGTACAGGGGAAATCGACGAGCAGTACTTC.

Ten or more counts support this clonotype. V and J are TRBV7-3 and TRBJ2-1; D is undetermined. This CDR3 comprises 15 residues. Germline-derived CDR1 and CDR2 are SGHTA and FQGTGA. V lost 2 bases and J 3 bases, leaving 11 bases between the germline ends. The CDR3 reads CASSLSPSGYNEQFF. DNA of the CDR3: TGTGCCAGCAGCTTATCGCCTTCGGGCTACAATGAGCAGTTCTTC.

The chain joins TRBV20-1 to TRBJ2-7; D tentatively fits TRBD1 or TRBD2 (5 bases each). Trimming took off 1 base at V and 2 bases at J, with 18 bases between the two ends. The CDR3 loop spans 16 amino acids. Germline loops: CDR1 DFQATT, CDR2 SNEGSKA (reference sequence). The CDR3 sequence is CSARVPGRTKAYEQYF. CDR3 sequence (DNA): TGCAGTGCTAGAGTCCCGGGACGGACGAAGGCCTACGAGCAGTACTTC.

This clonotype was picked up a small number of times. V and J are TRBV12-3 or TRBV12-4 and TRBJ2-7; the D is unclear. Between the trimmed V and J ends, which lost 3 bases and 5 bases, there was a span of 14 bases. CDR3 size: 14 residues. The CDR3 DNA is TGTGCCAGCAGTTTTGGGCTTGGTGGGGACGAGCAGTACTTC. Amino acid sequence: CASSFGLGGDEQYF.

The V gene is TRBV7-6, the J gene TRBJ1-2; D might be TRBD1 (6 bases). The CDR3 sequence is 15 residues long. Germline V gives CDR1 SGHVS, CDR2 FNYEAQ. Trimming removed 1 base from V and 3 bases from J, with 12 bases in between. CDR3 bases: TGTGCCAGCAGCTTAGAACCACAGGGATACTATGGCTACACCTTC. Amino acids: CASSLEPQGYYGYTF.

This clonotype has just a few counts. V and J are TRBV28 and TRBJ1-5; the match to TRBD1 covers 7 bases. Trimming removed 6 bases from V and 4 bases from J; junction bases left unmatched: 15. This CDR3 region has 17 residues. Germline V gene data show CDR1 as MDHEN and CDR2 as SYDVKM. The CDR3 loop is CASSLYRGHPENQPQHF. The CDR3 region has the DNA TGTGCCAGCAGCCTTTACAGGGGCCACCCCGAAAATCAGCCCCAGCATTTT.

The V gene is TRBV29-1, the J gene TRBJ1-2; 9 bases map to TRBD1. CDR1 SQVTM and CDR2 ANQGSEA come from the germline V gene. The V and J ends lost 6 bases and 5 bases, in that order; junction bases with no gene match: 16. This CDR3 comprises 16 residues. Here the CDR3 DNA reads TGCAGCGTCTTACCGCGCCTTGGACAGGGGAATTATGGCTACACCTTC. Protein sequence: CSVLPRLGQGNYGYTF.

The table lists this clonotype with a few counts. The gene calls are TRBV5-6 and TRBJ2-7; D is perhaps TRBD1 or TRBD2 (5 bases each). Germline CDR1 is SGHDT and CDR2 is YYEEEE. The germline V and J ends were trimmed by 0 bases and 6 bases, with 16 bases remaining between them. This CDR3 has 15 amino acids. The CDR3 DNA reads as TGTGCCAGCAGCTTGGAAGGATCCGGGGCCCTCGAGCAGTACTTC. Translated, it gives CASSLEGSGALEQYF. The entire variable domain, with the rest obtained from reference TRBV5-6 and TRBJ2-7, is as follows: DAGVTQSPTHLIKTRGQQVTLRCSPKSGHDTVSWYQQALGQGPQFIFQYYEEEERQRGNFPDRFSGHQFPNYSSELNVNALLLGDSALYLCASSLEGSGALEQYFGPGTRLTVT.

The chain joins TRBV11-3 to TRBJ1-1; D is uncertain. V lost 2 bases and J lost 1, with 8 bases in between. The CDR3 length is 14 residues. From germline, CDR1 is SGHNT and CDR2 YENEEA. CDR3 in amino acids: CASSLKRKNTEAFF. CDR3 DNA: TGTGCCAGCAGCTTAAAACGTAAGAACACTGAAGCTTTCTTT.

This clonotype was picked up a small number of times. The chain has TRBV6-2 or TRBV6-3 and TRBJ1-5, with D unclear. CDR1 and CDR2 (germline): MNHEY, SVGEGT. Trimming stripped 7 bases from V and 6 bases from J, with 13 bases between. This CDR3 spans 13 amino acids. The DNA for the CDR3 is TGTGCCAGCACCCTCCTCTGGGTTCAGCCCCAGCATTTT. It specifies CASTLLWVQPQHF.

The V gene is TRBV10-3, the J gene TRBJ1-4, with a tentative D call TRBD1 (5 bases). Trimming cost V 6 bases and J 7 bases, with 12 bases left between them. The germline V gene has CDR1 ENHRY and CDR2 SYGVKD. The CDR3 spans 13 residues. The CDR3 is CAIREGRGEKLFF. The CDR3 region has the DNA TGTGCCATCAGAGAGGGGCGAGGTGAAAAACTGTTTTTT.

This chain links TRBV7-2 with TRBJ2-1; 9 bases are shared with TRBD1. From germline, CDR1 is SGHTA and CDR2 FQGNSA. V dropped 5 bases and J dropped 5; count of bases not matched to a gene: 7. This CDR3 region has 15 residues. DNA of the CDR3: TGTGCCAGCAGCATCGGGACAGGGCGTCACAATGAGCAGTTCTTC. This encodes CASSIGTGRHNEQFF.

This clonotype occurred a few times. The chain couples TRBV5-1 to TRBJ2-7; no reliable D call. The V end lost 0 bases, the J end lost 0 bases, and 13 bases lay between the germline ends. Germline V gene lookup returns CDR1 SGHRS and CDR2 YFSETQ. The CDR3 sequence is 16 residues long. The CDR3 DNA reads TGCGCCAGCAGCTTGGGTCCCAGAACCCTCTCCTACGAGCAGTACTTC. It yields the protein CASSLGPRTLSYEQYF.